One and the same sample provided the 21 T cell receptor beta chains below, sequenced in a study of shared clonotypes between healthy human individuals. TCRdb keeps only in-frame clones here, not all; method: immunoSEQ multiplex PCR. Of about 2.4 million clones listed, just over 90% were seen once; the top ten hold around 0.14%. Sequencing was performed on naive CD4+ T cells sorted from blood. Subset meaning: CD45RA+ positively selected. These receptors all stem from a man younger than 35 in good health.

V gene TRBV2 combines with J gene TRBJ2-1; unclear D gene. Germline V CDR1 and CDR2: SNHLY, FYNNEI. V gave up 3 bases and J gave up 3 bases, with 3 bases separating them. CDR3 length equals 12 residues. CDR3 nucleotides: TGTGCCAGCAGTGACAACTACAATGAGCAGTTCTTC. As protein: CASSDNYNEQFF.

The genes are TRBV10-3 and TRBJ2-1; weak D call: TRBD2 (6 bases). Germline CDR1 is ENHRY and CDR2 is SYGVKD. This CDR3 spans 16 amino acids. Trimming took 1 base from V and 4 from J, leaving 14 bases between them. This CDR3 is CAISEYGSGTYNEQFF. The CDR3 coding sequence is TGTGCCATCAGTGAGTACGGTAGCGGAACATACAATGAGCAGTTCTTC.

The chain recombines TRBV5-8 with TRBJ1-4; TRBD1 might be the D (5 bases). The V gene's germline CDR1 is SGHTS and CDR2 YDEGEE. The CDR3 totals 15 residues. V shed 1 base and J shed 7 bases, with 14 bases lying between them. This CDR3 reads CASSLRGASGEKLFF. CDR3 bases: TGTGCCAGCAGCTTGAGGGGCGCGTCGGGTGAAAAACTGTTTTTT.

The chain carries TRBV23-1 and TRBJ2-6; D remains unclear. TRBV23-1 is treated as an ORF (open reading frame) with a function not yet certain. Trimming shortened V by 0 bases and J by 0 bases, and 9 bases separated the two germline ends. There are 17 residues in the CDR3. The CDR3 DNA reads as TGCGCCAGCAGTCAATCCGACGGGCACTCTGGGGCCAACGTCCTGACTTTC. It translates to CASSQSDGHSGANVLTF.

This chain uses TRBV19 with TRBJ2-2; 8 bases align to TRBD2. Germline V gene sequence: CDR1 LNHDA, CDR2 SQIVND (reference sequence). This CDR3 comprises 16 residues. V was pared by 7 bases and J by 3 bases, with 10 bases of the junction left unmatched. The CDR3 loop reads CASTPAGGGYTGELFF. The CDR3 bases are TGTGCCAGTACCCCTGCCGGGGGGGGTTACACCGGGGAGCTGTTTTTT.

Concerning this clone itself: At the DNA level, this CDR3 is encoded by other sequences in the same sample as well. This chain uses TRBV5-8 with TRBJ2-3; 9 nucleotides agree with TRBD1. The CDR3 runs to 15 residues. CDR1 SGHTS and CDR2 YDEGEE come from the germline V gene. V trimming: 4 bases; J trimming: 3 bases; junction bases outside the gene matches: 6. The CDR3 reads CASSLGQGRTDTQYF. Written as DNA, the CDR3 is TGTGCCAGCAGCCTGGGACAGGGAAGAACAGATACGCAGTATTTT.

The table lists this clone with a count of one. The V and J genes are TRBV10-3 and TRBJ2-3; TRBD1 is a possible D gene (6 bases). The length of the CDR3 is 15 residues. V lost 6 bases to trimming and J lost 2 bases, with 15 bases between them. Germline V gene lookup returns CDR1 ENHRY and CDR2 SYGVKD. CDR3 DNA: TGTGCCATCAGGCCAGGGGCAGGGCCCACAGATACGCAGTATTTT. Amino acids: CAIRPGAGPTDTQYF.

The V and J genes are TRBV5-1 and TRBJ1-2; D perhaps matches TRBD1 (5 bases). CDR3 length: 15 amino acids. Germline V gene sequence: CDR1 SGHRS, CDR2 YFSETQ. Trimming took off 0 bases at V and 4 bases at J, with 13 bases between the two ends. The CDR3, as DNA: TGCGCCAGCAGCTTGGAGGTAGACAGTAGCTATGGCTACACCTTC. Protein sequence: CASSLEVDSSYGYTF.

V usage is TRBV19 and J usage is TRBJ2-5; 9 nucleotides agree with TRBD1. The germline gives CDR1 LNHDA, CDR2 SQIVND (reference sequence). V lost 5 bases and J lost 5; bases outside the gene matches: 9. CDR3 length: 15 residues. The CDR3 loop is CASSPLTGGGETQYF. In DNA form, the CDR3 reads TGTGCCAGTAGTCCCCTGACAGGGGGTGGGGAGACCCAGTACTTC.

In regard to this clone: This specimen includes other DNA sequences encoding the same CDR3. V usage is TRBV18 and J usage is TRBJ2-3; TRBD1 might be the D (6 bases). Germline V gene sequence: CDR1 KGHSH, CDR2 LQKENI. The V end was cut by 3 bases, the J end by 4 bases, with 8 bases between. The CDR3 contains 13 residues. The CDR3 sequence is CASSPRQADTQYF. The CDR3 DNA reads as TGTGCCAGCTCACCCCGACAGGCAGATACGCAGTATTTT. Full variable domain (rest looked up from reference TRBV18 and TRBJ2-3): NAGVMQNPRHLVRRRGQEARLRCSPMKGHSHVYWYRQLPEEGLKFMVYLQKENIIDESGMPKERFSAEFPKEGPSILRIQQVVRGDSAAYFCASSPRQADTQYFGPGTRLTVL.

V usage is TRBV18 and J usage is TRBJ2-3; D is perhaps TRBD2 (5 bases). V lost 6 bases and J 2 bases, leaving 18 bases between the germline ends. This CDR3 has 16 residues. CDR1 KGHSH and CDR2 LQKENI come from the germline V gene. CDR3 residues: CASSAEAGSPTDTQYF. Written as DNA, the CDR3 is TGTGCCAGCTCGGCTGAGGCTGGGAGTCCCACAGATACGCAGTATTTT. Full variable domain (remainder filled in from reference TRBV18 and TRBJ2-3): NAGVMQNPRHLVRRRGQEARLRCSPMKGHSHVYWYRQLPEEGLKFMVYLQKENIIDESGMPKERFSAEFPKEGPSILRIQQVVRGDSAAYFCASSAEAGSPTDTQYFGPGTRLTVL.

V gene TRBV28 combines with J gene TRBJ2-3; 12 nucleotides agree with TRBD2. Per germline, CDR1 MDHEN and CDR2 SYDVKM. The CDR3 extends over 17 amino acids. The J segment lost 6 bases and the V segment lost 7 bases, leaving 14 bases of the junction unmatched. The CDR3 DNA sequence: TGTGCCAGCACTACAGGGGCTAGCGGGGGGGCCAGGGATACGCAGTATTTT. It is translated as CASTTGASGGARDTQYF.

CDR3 protein: CASSPPLVSNTGELFF. CDR3 bases: TGTGCCAGCTCACCACCGCTGGTTTCTAACACCGGGGAGCTGTTTTTT. This rearrangement joins TRBV18 to TRBJ2-2; D is unclear. The CDR3 has 16 residues. CDR1 and CDR2 from the germline V gene are KGHSH and LQKENI. V was shortened by 0 bases and J by 2 bases, with 10 bases between the two germline ends.

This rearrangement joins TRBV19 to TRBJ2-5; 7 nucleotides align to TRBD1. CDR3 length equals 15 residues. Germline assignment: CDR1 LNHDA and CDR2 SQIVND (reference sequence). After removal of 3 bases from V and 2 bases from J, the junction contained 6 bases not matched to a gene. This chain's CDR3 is CASSMGQLEQETQYF. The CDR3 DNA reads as TGTGCCAGTAGTATGGGACAGCTAGAACAAGAGACCCAGTACTTC.

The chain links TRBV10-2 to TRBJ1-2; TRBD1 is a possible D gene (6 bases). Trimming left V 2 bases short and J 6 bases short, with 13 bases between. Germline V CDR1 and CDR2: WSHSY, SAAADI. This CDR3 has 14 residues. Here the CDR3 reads CASSERGGIHGYTF. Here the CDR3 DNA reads TGCGCCAGCAGTGAGAGGGGGGGCATTCATGGCTACACCTTC.

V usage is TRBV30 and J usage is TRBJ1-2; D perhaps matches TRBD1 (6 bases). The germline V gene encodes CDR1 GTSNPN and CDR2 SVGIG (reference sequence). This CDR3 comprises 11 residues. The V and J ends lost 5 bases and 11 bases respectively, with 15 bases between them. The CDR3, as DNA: TGTGCCTGGTTTATGGGGGGCGGATACACCTTC. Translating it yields CAWFMGGGYTF. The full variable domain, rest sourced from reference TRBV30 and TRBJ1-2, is SQTIHQWPATLVQPVGSPLSLECTVEGTSNPNLYWYRQAAGRGLQLLFYSVGIGQISSEVPQNLSASRPQDRQFILSSKKLLLSDSGFYLCAWFMGGGYTFGSGTRLTVV.

This CDR3 is CASDRGPSTDTQYF. The CDR3 DNA sequence: TGTGCCAGCGACAGGGGCCCTAGCACAGATACGCAGTATTTT. The gene calls are TRBV6-6 and TRBJ2-3, with 8 bases fitting TRBD1. With V trimmed by 8 bases and J by 0 bases, 4 bases remained unmatched. The CDR3 is 14 residues long. Germline CDR1 reads MNHNY; CDR2 reads SVGAGI (reference sequence).

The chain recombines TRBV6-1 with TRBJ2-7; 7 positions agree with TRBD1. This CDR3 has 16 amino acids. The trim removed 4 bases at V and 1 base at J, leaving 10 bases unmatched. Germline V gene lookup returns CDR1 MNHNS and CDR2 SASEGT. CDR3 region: CASSGPGTANSYEQYF. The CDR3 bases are TGTGCCAGCAGTGGGCCCGGGACAGCGAATTCCTACGAGCAGTACTTC.

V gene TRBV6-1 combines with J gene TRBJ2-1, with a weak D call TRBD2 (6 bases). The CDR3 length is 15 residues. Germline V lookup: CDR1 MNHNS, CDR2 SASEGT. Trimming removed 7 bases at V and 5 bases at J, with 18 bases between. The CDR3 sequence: CASTGEAHLNNEQFF. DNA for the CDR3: TGTGCCAGCACCGGGGAGGCCCATCTTAACAATGAGCAGTTCTTC.

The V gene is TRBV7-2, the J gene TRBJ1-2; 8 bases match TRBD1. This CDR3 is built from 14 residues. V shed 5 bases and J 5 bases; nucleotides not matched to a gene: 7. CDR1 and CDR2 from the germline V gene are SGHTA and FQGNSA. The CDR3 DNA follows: TGTGCCAGCAGCCCGCAAGACAGGGGTTATGGCTACACCTTC. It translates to CASSPQDRGYGYTF.

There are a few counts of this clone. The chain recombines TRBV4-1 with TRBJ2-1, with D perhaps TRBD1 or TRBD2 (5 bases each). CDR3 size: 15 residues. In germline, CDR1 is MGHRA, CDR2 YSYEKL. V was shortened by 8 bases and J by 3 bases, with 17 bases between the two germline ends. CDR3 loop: CASRDADGVYNEQFF. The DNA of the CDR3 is TGCGCCAGCCGGGACGCGGATGGAGTCTACAATGAGCAGTTCTTC.